The T cell receptor (beta chain) under discussion was sequenced for a study of blood T cells in healthy people across ages. A sample-barcoded 5' primer and a J-beta primer mix were used in a second PCR of roughly 6 to 11 cycles. MiXCR was run by TCRdb on the 5' RACE reads, yielding one entry per CDR3 protein. The data contain 1.5 million to 2 million distinct CDR3 sequences, just under 50% of them singletons. This TCR came from a woman aged 40-49 years in good health. Sequences were obtained from blood.

For the CDR3, the DNA is TGTGCCAGCAGCCCCCCGGGTCAGACAGATACGCAGTATTTT. This gives the protein CASSPPGQTDTQYF. V and J are TRBV11-2 and TRBJ2-3, with D uncertain. The length of the CDR3 is 14 residues. V gave up 5 bases and J gave up 3 bases, with 12 bases separating them. Looked up from germline, CDR1 is SGHAT and CDR2 is FQNNGV.